Below are 16 T cell receptor beta chains sequenced from a single sample in a study of blood T cell repertoires in COVID-19. The repertoire was sequenced with immunoSEQ multiplex PCR; TCRdb's copy has only in-frame clones and lacks some. The table lists 300,000 to 400,000 clones, 90% to 95% of them singletons. The sequencing sample was made of peripheral blood. These receptors all stem from a woman aged 18-29 years who had recovered from COVID-19.

The chain combines TRBV12-3 or TRBV12-4 with TRBJ2-3, with D possibly TRBD2 on 5 matching bases. The CDR3 length is 13 residues. V lost 1 base, J lost 5 bases, and 7 bases lay in between. CDR3 sequence reads: CASSLGGEDTQYF. The DNA for the CDR3 is TGTGCCAGCAGTTTAGGGGGAGAAGATACGCAGTATTTT.

The genes are TRBV6-2 or TRBV6-3 and TRBJ2-1; a possible D gene is TRBD1 (6 bases). Germline lookup yields CDR1 MNHEY and CDR2 SVGEGT. V was cut by 9 bases and J by 8 bases, with 20 bases left in between. The CDR3 is 14 amino acids. The CDR3 nucleotides read TGTGCCAGTACCCCTAAGAGGGGGTCTGATGAGCAGTTCTTC. This codes for CASTPKRGSDEQFF.

V and J are TRBV28 and TRBJ1-1, with D possibly being TRBD1 (6 bases). The CDR3 totals 14 residues. The V end was cut by 2 bases, the J end by 0 bases, with 7 bases between. Germline CDR1 reads MDHEN; CDR2 reads SYDVKM. Here the CDR3 DNA reads TGTGCCAGCAGTTTACAGGGGATGAACACTGAAGCTTTCTTT. This translates into CASSLQGMNTEAFF.

This chain connects TRBV7-9 to TRBJ2-1; 11 nucleotides agree with TRBD2. Per germline, CDR1 SEHNR and CDR2 FQNEAQ (reference sequence). The V gene end was trimmed by 5 bases and the J gene end by 6 bases; junction bases not matched to a gene: 6. The CDR3 is 15 residues long. This CDR3 reads CASSQLAGVRNEQFF. DNA of the CDR3: TGTGCCAGCAGCCAACTAGCGGGAGTACGCAATGAGCAGTTCTTC.

The V call is TRBV2, the J call TRBJ2-2; the D is unclear. CDR1 SNHLY and CDR2 FYNNEI come from the germline V gene. The CDR3 covers 16 residues. Deletions cut 3 bases from V and 3 bases from J, with 14 bases between. The CDR3 reads CASSDGQRLDTGELFF. CDR3 sequence (DNA): TGTGCCAGCAGTGATGGCCAACGTTTGGACACCGGGGAGCTGTTTTTT.

This clone occurred once. The chain combines TRBV14 with TRBJ2-7, with a tentative D call TRBD1 (6 bases). V lost 8 bases to trimming and J lost 0 bases, with 26 bases between them. CDR3 size: 18 residues. Germline V gene lookup returns CDR1 SGHDN and CDR2 FVKESK. This CDR3 reads CASDRDRSPFTSSYEQYV. The CDR3 coding sequence is TGTGCCAGCGACAGAGACAGGTCCCCCTTTACTAGCTCCTACGAGCAGTACGTC.

This rearrangement joins TRBV5-1 to TRBJ2-6, with D possibly being TRBD1 (6 bases). From germline, CDR1 is SGHRS and CDR2 YFSETQ. This CDR3 region has 16 residues. V was clipped by 6 bases and J by 0 bases, with 13 bases between them. In DNA, the CDR3 is TGCGCCAGCACGTGGCAGGGGTTCTCTGGGGCCAACGTCCTGACTTTC. This codes for CASTWQGFSGANVLTF.

V gene TRBV5-4 combines with J gene TRBJ2-3; D is undetermined. CDR3 length equals 16 residues. V lost 4 bases and J lost 4, with 19 bases in between. The germline V gene encodes CDR1 SGHNT and CDR2 YYREEE (reference sequence). CDR3 nucleotides: TGTGCCAGCAGCCCACGAGGTGGCCTAGTAGCAGATACGCAGTATTTT. This codes for CASSPRGGLVADTQYF.

This chain joins TRBV5-1 and TRBJ1-1, with D possibly matching TRBD1 (6 bases). V lost 0 bases to trimming and J lost 3 bases, with 12 bases between them. The CDR3 consists of 15 residues. The V gene's germline CDR1 is SGHRS and CDR2 YFSETQ. The chain's CDR3 is CASSLAGTTYTEAFF. The CDR3 nucleotides are TGCGCCAGCAGCTTGGCAGGGACAACCTACACTGAAGCTTTCTTT.

This chain connects TRBV10-2 to TRBJ2-1; 12 bases align to TRBD2. Germline CDR1 reads WSHSY; CDR2 reads SAAADI. CDR3 length equals 18 residues. J was trimmed by 5 bases and V by 1 base; bases with no gene match: 9. The DNA of the CDR3 is TGCGCCAGCAGTGAGTACGGCCTAGCGGGAGGGTCCCACAATGAGCAGTTCTTC. This encodes CASSEYGLAGGSHNEQFF.

The chain carries TRBV2 and TRBJ2-1; TRBD2 aligns across 9 bases. V lost 11 bases and J lost 4; bases outside the gene matches: 12. The CDR3 sequence is 15 residues long. Per the germline V gene, CDR1 is SNHLY and CDR2 is FYNNEI. In nucleotides, the CDR3 is TGTGCCTTAAAGCGGCGGGAGGGCCGATACAATGAGCAGTTCTTC. This translates into CALKRREGRYNEQFF.

The chain is built from TRBV7-2 and TRBJ2-1, with D unresolved. The V gene's germline CDR1 is SGHTA and CDR2 FQGNSA. Trimming shortened V by 4 bases and J by 5 bases, and 9 bases separated the two germline ends. There are 13 residues in the CDR3. The CDR3 loop is CASSSSTNNEQFF. In nucleotides, the CDR3 is TGTGCCAGCAGCTCCAGTACAAACAATGAGCAGTTCTTC. The entire variable domain, with the rest obtained from reference TRBV7-2 and TRBJ2-1, is as follows: GAGVSQSPSNKVTEKGKDVELRCDPISGHTALYWYRQSLGQGLEFLIYFQGNSAPDKSGLPSDRFSAERTGGSVSTLTIQRTQQEDSAVYLCASSSSTNNEQFFGPGTRLTVL.

This chain uses TRBV7-9 with TRBJ2-2, with 9 bases fitting TRBD2. The germline V gene has CDR1 SEHNR and CDR2 FQNEAQ (reference sequence). The CDR3 is 15 amino acids. With 7 bases clipped from V and 4 bases from J, the junction kept 7 bases outside the gene matches. The CDR3 nucleotides are TGTGCCAGCATCCTTAGCGGGAGTAGCACCGGGGAGCTGTTTTTT. Amino acids: CASILSGSSTGELFF.

The chain has TRBV6-2 or TRBV6-3 and TRBJ1-5, with D possibly being TRBD1 (6 bases). V shed 0 bases and J shed 4 bases, with 10 bases lying between them. This CDR3 has 15 residues. Germline V gene data show CDR1 as MNHEY and CDR2 as SVGEGT. CDR3 residues: CASSYSSRGNQPQHF. CDR3 coding DNA: TGTGCCAGCAGTTACTCGAGTAGGGGGAATCAGCCCCAGCATTTT.

J is TRBJ2-1 and V is TRBV10-3; a possible D gene is TRBD2 (6 bases). Germline-derived CDR1 and CDR2 are ENHRY and SYGVKD. V lost 3 bases and J lost 6, with 15 bases in between. This CDR3 is built from 15 residues. The CDR3 sequence is CAISDFTTGGNEQFF. CDR3 in DNA: TGTGCCATCAGTGATTTCACAACCGGGGGCAATGAGCAGTTCTTC.

The chain carries TRBV12-5 and TRBJ1-5; D is ambiguous. Germline V lookup: CDR1 LGHNT, CDR2 FRNRAP. V was trimmed by 7 bases and J by 0 bases, leaving 7 bases between them. The CDR3 has 13 residues. CDR3 sequence reads: CASVEGSNQPQHF. The CDR3 DNA reads as TGTGCTAGTGTCGAGGGTAGCAATCAGCCCCAGCATTTT. Using reference TRBV12-5 and TRBJ1-5 for the parts outside the CDR3, the full variable domain is DARVTQTPRHKVTEMGQEVTMRCQPILGHNTVFWYRQTMMQGLELLAYFRNRAPLDDSGMPKDRFSAEMPDATLATLKIQPSEPRDSAVYFCASVEGSNQPQHFGDGTRLSIL.